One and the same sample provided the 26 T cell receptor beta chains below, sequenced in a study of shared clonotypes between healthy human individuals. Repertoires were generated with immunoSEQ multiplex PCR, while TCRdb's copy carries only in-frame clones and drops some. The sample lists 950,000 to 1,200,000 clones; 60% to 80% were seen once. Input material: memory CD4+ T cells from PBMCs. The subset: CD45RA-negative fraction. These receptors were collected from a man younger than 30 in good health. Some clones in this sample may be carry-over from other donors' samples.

This CDR3 reads CSVERRGAGNTEAFF. The CDR3 DNA reads as TGCAGCGTTGAGAGGCGGGGGGCGGGGAACACTGAAGCTTTCTTT. V gene TRBV29-1 combines with J gene TRBJ1-1, with D tentatively TRBD1 (6 bases). This CDR3 comprises 15 residues. The V and J ends lost 3 bases and 1 base respectively, with 15 bases between them. Germline CDR1 SQVTM, CDR2 ANQGSEA.

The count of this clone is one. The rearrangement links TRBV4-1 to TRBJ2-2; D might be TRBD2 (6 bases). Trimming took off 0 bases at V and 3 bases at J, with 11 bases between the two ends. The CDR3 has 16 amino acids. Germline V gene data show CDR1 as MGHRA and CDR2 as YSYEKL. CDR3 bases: TGCGCCAGCAGCCAAGAAGGCGGGAAGTACACCGGGGAGCTGTTTTTT. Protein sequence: CASSQEGGKYTGELFF.

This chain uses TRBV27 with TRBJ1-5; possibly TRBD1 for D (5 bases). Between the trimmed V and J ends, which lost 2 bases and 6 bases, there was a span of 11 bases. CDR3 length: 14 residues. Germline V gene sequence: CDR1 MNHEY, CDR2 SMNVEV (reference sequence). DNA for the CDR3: TGTGCCAGCAGTTTAATTCCGGGGGGTCAGCCCCAGCATTTT. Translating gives CASSLIPGGQPQHF.

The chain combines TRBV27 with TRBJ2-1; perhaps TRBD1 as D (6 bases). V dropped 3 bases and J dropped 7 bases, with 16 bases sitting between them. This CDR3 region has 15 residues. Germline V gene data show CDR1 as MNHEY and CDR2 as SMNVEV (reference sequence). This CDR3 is CASSLRQVLLNEQFF. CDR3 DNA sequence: TGTGCCAGCAGTTTGAGACAGGTATTATTAAATGAGCAGTTCTTC.

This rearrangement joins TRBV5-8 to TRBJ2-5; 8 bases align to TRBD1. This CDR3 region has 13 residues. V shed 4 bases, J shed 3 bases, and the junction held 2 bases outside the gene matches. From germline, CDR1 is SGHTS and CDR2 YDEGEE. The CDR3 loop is CASSPGQEETQYF. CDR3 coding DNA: TGTGCCAGCAGCCCGGGACAGGAAGAGACCCAGTACTTC.

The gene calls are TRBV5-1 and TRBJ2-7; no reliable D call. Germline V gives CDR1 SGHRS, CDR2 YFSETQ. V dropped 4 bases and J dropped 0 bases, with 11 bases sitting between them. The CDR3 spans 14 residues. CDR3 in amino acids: CASSPSASSYEQYF. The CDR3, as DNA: TGCGCCAGCAGCCCCTCAGCGAGCTCCTACGAGCAGTACTTC.

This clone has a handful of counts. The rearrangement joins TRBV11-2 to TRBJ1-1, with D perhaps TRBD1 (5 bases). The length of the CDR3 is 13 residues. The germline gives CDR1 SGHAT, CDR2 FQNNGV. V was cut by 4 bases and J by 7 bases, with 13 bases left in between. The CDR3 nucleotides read TGTGCCAGCAGCTCGGATCAGGGACTTGAAGCTTTCTTT. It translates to CASSSDQGLEAFF.

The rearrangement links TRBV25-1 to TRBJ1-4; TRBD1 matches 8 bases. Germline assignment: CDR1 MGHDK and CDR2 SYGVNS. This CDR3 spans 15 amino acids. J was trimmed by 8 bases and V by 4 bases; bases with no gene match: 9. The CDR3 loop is CASSGTRGPGEKLFF. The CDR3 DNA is TGTGCCAGCAGTGGGACCAGGGGGCCTGGGGAAAAACTGTTTTTT.

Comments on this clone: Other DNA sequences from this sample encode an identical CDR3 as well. The CDR3 coding sequence is TGTGCCAGCTCACCAGGTGCTAATCAGCCCCAGCATTTT. The encoded protein is CASSPGANQPQHF. V is TRBV18 and J is TRBJ1-5, with D hard to call. CDR1 is KGHSH and CDR2 is LQKENI in the germline V gene. Trimming took off 2 bases at V and 4 bases at J, with 6 bases between the two ends. The CDR3 is made up of 13 amino acids.

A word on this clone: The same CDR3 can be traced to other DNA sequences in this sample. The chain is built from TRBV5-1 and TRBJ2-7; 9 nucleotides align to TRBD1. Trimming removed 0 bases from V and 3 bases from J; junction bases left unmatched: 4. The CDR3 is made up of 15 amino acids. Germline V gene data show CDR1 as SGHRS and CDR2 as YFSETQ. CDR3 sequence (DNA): TGCGCCAGCAGCTTGGGGGGACAGGGAAACTACGAGCAGTACTTC. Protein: CASSLGGQGNYEQYF.

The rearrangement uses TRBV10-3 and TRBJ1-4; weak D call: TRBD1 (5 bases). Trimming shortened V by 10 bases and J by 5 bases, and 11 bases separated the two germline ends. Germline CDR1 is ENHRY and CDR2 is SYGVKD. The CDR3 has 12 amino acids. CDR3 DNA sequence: TGTGCCACCCGACAGCAGAATGAAAAACTGTTTTTT. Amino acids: CATRQQNEKLFF.

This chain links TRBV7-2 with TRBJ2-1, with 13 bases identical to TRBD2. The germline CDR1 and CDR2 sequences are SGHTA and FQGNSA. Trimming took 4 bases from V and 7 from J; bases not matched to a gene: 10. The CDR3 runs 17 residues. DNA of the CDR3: TGTGCCAGCAGCTCACAGGTGGGACTAGCGGGAAATAATGAGCAGTTCTTC. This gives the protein CASSSQVGLAGNNEQFF.

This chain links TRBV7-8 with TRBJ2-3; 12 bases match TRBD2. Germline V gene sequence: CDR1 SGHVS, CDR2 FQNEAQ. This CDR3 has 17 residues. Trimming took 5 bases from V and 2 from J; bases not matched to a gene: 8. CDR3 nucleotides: TGTGCCAGCAGCCCGCGGACTAGCGGGATATCCACAGATACGCAGTATTTT. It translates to CASSPRTSGISTDTQYF.

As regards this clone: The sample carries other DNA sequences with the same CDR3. The CDR3 bases are TGCGCCAGCAGCTTGGGGGTGGGCTCCTACAATGAGCAGTTCTTC. Translated: CASSLGVGSYNEQFF. The chain uses TRBV5-1 and TRBJ2-1; no clear D gene. Germline CDR1 and CDR2: SGHRS and YFSETQ. The CDR3 runs 15 residues. V lost 0 bases to trimming and J lost 0 bases, with 7 bases between them.

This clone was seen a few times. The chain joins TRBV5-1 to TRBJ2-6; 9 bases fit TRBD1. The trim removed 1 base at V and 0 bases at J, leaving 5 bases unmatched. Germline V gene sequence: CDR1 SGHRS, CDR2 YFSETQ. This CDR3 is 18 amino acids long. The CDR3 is CASSLNPGQGSGANVLTF. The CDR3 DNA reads TGCGCCAGCAGCTTGAATCCGGGACAGGGCTCTGGGGCCAACGTCCTGACTTTC.

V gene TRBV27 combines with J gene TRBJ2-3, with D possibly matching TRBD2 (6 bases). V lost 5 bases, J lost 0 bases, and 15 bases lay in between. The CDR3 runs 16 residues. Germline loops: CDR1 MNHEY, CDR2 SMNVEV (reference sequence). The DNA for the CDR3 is TGTGCCAGCAGTCCCCTTAGCGGACCCAGCACAGATACGCAGTATTTT. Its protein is CASSPLSGPSTDTQYF.

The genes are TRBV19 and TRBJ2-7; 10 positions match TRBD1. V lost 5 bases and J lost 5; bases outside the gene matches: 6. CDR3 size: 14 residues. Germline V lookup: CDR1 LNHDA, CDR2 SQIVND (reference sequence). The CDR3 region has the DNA TGTGCCAGTAGTCAAGGACAGGGGGGCCACGAGCAGTACTTC. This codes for CASSQGQGGHEQYF.

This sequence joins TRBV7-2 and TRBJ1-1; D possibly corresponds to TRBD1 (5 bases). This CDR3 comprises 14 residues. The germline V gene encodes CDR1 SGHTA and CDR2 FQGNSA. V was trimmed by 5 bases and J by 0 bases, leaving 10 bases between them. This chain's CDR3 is CASSQGGMNTEAFF. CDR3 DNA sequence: TGTGCCAGCAGCCAGGGAGGGATGAACACTGAAGCTTTCTTT.

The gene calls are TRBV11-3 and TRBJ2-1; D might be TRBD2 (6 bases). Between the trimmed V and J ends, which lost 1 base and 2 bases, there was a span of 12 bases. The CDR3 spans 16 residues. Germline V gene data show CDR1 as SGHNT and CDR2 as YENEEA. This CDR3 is CASSLGGGEAYNEQFF. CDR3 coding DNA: TGTGCCAGCAGCTTAGGGGGCGGGGAGGCCTACAATGAGCAGTTCTTC.

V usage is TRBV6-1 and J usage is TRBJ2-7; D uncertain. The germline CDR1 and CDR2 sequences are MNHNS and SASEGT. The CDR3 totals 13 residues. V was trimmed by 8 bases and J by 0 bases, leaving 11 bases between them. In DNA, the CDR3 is TGTGCCAGCCGGCATGAAAGCTCCTACGAGCAGTACTTC. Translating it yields CASRHESSYEQYF.

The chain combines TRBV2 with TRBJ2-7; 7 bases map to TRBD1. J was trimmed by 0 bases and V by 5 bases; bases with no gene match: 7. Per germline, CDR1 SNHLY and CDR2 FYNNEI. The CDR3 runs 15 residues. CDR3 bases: TGTGCCAGCAGTCGACAGGGTTGGAGCTCCTACGAGCAGTACTTC. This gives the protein CASSRQGWSSYEQYF. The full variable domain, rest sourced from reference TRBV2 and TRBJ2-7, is EPEVTQTPSHQVTQMGQEVILRCVPISNHLYFYWYRQILGQKVEFLVSFYNNEISEKSEIFDDQFSVERPDGSNFTLKIRSTKLEDSAMYFCASSRQGWSSYEQYFGPGTRLTVT.

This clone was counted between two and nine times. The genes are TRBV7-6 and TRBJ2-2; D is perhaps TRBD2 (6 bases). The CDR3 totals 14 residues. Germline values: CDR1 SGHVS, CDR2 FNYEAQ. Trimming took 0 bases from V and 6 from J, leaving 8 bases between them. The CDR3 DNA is TGTGCCAGCAGCTTAGCCAGGGAGGCCGGGGAGCTGTTTTTT. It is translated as CASSLAREAGELFF.

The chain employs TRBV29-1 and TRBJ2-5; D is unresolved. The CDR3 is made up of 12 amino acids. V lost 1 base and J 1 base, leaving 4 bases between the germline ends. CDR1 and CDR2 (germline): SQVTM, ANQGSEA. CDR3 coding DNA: TGCAGCGTTGAAGTTGTCCAAGAGACCCAGTACTTC. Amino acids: CSVEVVQETQYF.

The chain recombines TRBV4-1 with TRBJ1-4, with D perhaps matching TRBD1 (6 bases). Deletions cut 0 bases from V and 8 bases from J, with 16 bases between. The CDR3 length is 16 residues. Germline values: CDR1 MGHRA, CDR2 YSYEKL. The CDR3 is CASSQDSHRVGEKLFF. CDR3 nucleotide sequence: TGCGCCAGCAGCCAAGATTCCCACAGGGTAGGAGAAAAACTGTTTTTT.

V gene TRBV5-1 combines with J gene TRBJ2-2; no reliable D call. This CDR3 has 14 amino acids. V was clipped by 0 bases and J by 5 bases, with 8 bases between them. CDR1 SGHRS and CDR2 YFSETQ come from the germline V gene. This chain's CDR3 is CASSLDPGTGELFF. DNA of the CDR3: TGCGCCAGCAGCTTGGACCCGGGTACCGGGGAGCTGTTTTTT.

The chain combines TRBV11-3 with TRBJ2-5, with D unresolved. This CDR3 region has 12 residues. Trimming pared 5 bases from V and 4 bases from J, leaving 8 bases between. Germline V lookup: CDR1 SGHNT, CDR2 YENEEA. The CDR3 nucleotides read TGTGCCAGCAGCGACCTGGGAGAGACCCAGTACTTC. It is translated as CASSDLGETQYF.